The source of this TCR beta chain is a study of T cell responses to AZD1222 COVID-19 vaccine. General study results and limits: Targeting of unmutated variant regions was reportedly seen in nearly half of spike-specific TCRs. White British donors predominated, females outnumbered males, and clonal diversity was possibly underestimated.

About this clone itself: Its matching antigen is unknown.

The ends lost 0 bases at V and 7 bases at J; junction bases unmatched: 15. The CDR3 is 18 residues long. CDR1 MGHRA and CDR2 YSYEKL come from the germline V gene. The table came from immunoSEQ multiplex PCR; TCRdb's copy has only in-frame clones and leaves some out. The sample yields about 140,000 clones, 70% to 90% seen once. This receptor was taken from an adult who received the AZD1222 COVID-19 vaccine. Sequences were derived from peripheral blood, sampled 28 days after the second AZD1222 dose. The chain recombines TRBV4-1 with TRBJ2-7; 10 bases agree with TRBD2. Here the CDR3 reads CASSQDGLAVKKLREQYF. CDR3 DNA: TGCGCCAGCAGCCAAGATGGACTAGCGGTTAAGAAACTACGGGAGCAGTACTTC.